The 27 T cell receptor beta chains given below trace back to one sample, sequenced in a study of blood T cell repertoires in COVID-19. This table comes from immunoSEQ multiplex PCR, and its TCRdb copy is limited to in-frame clones, with some not included. The sample contains 140,000 to 150,000 clones, about 82% of which appear only once. Sequencing was performed on PBMCs or T cells enriched from blood (not recorded which). The receptors were sampled from a woman between 40 and 55 years old who had recovered from COVID-19.

This rearrangement joins TRBV2 to TRBJ2-7; a weak D match, TRBD1 (6 bases). The length of the CDR3 is 13 residues. Germline CDR1 is SNHLY and CDR2 is FYNNEI. V was cut by 7 bases and J by 5 bases, with 15 bases left in between. CDR3 nucleotide sequence: TGTGCCAGCACACCCGGGACAACTGACGAGCAGTACTTC. Its protein is CASTPGTTDEQYF.

This sequence joins TRBV29-1 and TRBJ1-1, with TRBD1 matching over 10 bases. The junction had 2 bases not matched to a gene; V was cut back by 0 bases and J by 1 base. The CDR3 consists of 15 residues. Germline lookup yields CDR1 SQVTM and CDR2 ANQGSEA. CDR3 sequence (DNA): TGCAGCGTTGAAGATTGGGACAGGGGGAACACTGAAGCTTTCTTT. Protein sequence: CSVEDWDRGNTEAFF.

The CDR3 DNA sequence: TGTGCCAGCAGCTTAGTGGCAGGGACTGGAAACACCATATATTTT. This codes for CASSLVAGTGNTIYF. This chain links TRBV7-2 with TRBJ1-3, with a weak D call TRBD1 (5 bases). This CDR3 region has 15 residues. The germline gives CDR1 SGHTA, CDR2 FQGNSA. V was pared by 1 base and J by 2 bases, with 9 bases between.

This chain joins TRBV5-1 and TRBJ2-5, with 9 nucleotides matching TRBD1. The CDR3 sequence is 13 residues long. With V trimmed by 5 bases and J by 5 bases, 4 bases remained unmatched. The germline V gene has CDR1 SGHRS and CDR2 YFSETQ. CDR3 residues: CASRRTGVETQYF. The CDR3 nucleotides read TGCGCCAGCAGACGGACAGGGGTGGAGACCCAGTACTTC.

The J gene is TRBJ1-6, the V gene TRBV4-2; no reliable D call. Between the trimmed V and J ends, which lost 1 base and 2 bases, there was a span of 12 bases. Germline loops: CDR1 LGHNA, CDR2 YNFKEQ. The CDR3 covers 17 residues. The CDR3 nucleotides read TGTGCCAGCAGCCAAGGAGAGGTTCCCCCCTATAATTCACCCCTCCACTTT. Its translation is CASSQGEVPPYNSPLHF.

The gene calls are TRBV27 and TRBJ1-5; perhaps TRBD1 as D (6 bases). The V gene's germline CDR1 is MNHEY and CDR2 SMNVEV (reference sequence). V lost 6 bases to trimming and J lost 7 bases, with 13 bases between them. The length of the CDR3 is 13 residues. The chain's CDR3 is CASRTGLFQPQHF. The CDR3, as DNA: TGTGCCAGCAGGACAGGTCTATTCCAGCCCCAGCATTTT.

The chain recombines TRBV18 with TRBJ2-7; 10 bases line up with TRBD2. Germline values: CDR1 KGHSH, CDR2 LQKENI. The CDR3 is 15 amino acids. J lost 4 bases, V lost 2 bases, and 5 bases had no gene match. CDR3 amino acids: CASSPKRGGFYEQYF. The DNA of the CDR3 is TGTGCCAGCTCACCAAAGCGGGGGGGCTTTTACGAGCAGTACTTC.

The genes are TRBV5-1 and TRBJ2-2; 11 bases agree with TRBD1. With V trimmed by 4 bases and J by 4 bases, 6 bases remained unmatched. Germline V gene data show CDR1 as SGHRS and CDR2 as YFSETQ. There are 16 residues in the CDR3. The CDR3 coding sequence is TGCGCCAGCAGCCGCGGGACAGGGGGAGGCACCGGGGAGCTGTTTTTT. Its protein is CASSRGTGGGTGELFF.

The chain is built from TRBV7-2 and TRBJ2-7; TRBD2 matches 9 bases. From germline, CDR1 is SGHTA and CDR2 FQGNSA. With V trimmed by 5 bases and J by 4 bases, 12 bases remained unmatched. There are 16 residues in the CDR3. Here the CDR3 DNA reads TGTGCCAGCAGCGGTGGGTGGGGTGCGGGGGGGTACGAGCAGTACTTC. This codes for CASSGGWGAGGYEQYF.

V is TRBV5-1 and J is TRBJ1-3; 9 bases match TRBD1. The germline V gene encodes CDR1 SGHRS and CDR2 YFSETQ. V gave up 1 base and J gave up 4 bases; unmatched junction bases: 3. The length of the CDR3 is 15 residues. The CDR3 sequence: CASSLIGQGGNTIYF. The CDR3 nucleotides are TGCGCCAGCAGCTTGATAGGACAGGGGGGAAACACCATATATTTT.

This chain links TRBV4-2 with TRBJ2-7; 12 bases fit TRBD2. Germline V CDR1 and CDR2: LGHNA, YNFKEQ. V lost 1 base, J lost 4 bases, and 2 bases stayed unmatched. The CDR3 extends over 15 amino acids. As DNA, the CDR3 is TGTGCCAGCAGCCAAGGACTAGCGGGAGTATACGAGCAGTACTTC. Its translation: CASSQGLAGVYEQYF.

The chain carries TRBV29-1 and TRBJ1-1; D is ambiguous. The CDR3 loop spans 12 amino acids. Germline loops: CDR1 SQVTM, CDR2 ANQGSEA. Between the trimmed V and J ends, which lost 6 bases and 0 bases, there was a span of 8 bases. The CDR3, as DNA: TGCAGCGTCGTGAACATGAACACTGAAGCTTTCTTT. It encodes CSVVNMNTEAFF.

The rearrangement uses TRBV5-1 and TRBJ2-1; the match to TRBD2 covers 9 bases. CDR1 and CDR2 from the germline V gene are SGHRS and YFSETQ. The CDR3 totals 17 residues. Losses at the gene ends were 1 base for V and 5 bases for J; bases not matched to a gene: 10. CDR3 sequence: CASSLWDPGLANNEQFF. In DNA form, the CDR3 reads TGCGCCAGCAGCTTGTGGGACCCGGGACTAGCCAACAATGAGCAGTTCTTC.

This clone appeared once. The chain joins TRBV5-6 to TRBJ2-7; the match to TRBD2 covers 8 bases. With 6 bases clipped from V and 2 bases from J, the junction kept 7 bases outside the gene matches. Germline V gene lookup returns CDR1 SGHDT and CDR2 YYEEEE. CDR3 length: 14 amino acids. CDR3 in amino acids: CASTLAGGAYEQYF. The CDR3 region has the DNA TGTGCCAGCACCCTGGCGGGGGGAGCCTACGAGCAGTACTTC.

This clone showed up just a few times. V and J are TRBV6-1 and TRBJ1-1; 9 bases agree with TRBD1. The CDR3 sequence is 17 residues long. CDR1 is MNHNS, CDR2 SASEGT, per germline. The V gene end was trimmed by 4 bases and the J gene end by 4 bases; junction bases not matched to a gene: 13. CDR3 loop: CASSARRGTGSSTEAFF. The CDR3 DNA sequence: TGTGCCAGCAGTGCGCGACGCGGGACAGGGTCAAGCACTGAAGCTTTCTTT.

The chain links TRBV5-1 to TRBJ2-3; TRBD2 matches at 9 bases. CDR3 length equals 17 residues. CDR1 SGHRS and CDR2 YFSETQ come from the germline V gene. Germline trimming cut 3 bases from V and 3 bases from J; bases unmatched to any gene: 11. CDR3 in amino acids: CASSSYPGGRETDTQYF. The CDR3 nucleotides are TGCGCCAGCAGCTCATACCCGGGCGGGAGGGAAACAGATACGCAGTATTTT.

The chain recombines TRBV5-1 with TRBJ1-1; D is perhaps TRBD1 (6 bases). The CDR3 is 18 residues long. The germline gives CDR1 SGHRS, CDR2 YFSETQ. Trimming pared 0 bases from V and 0 bases from J, leaving 18 bases between. Written as DNA, the CDR3 is TGCGCCAGCAGCTTGGCCGTGGACTTGGGACATCTGAACACTGAAGCTTTCTTT. This sequence encodes CASSLAVDLGHLNTEAFF.

The chain joins TRBV5-5 to TRBJ1-2, with 7 bases identical to TRBD1. The J segment lost 8 bases and the V segment lost 3 bases, leaving 7 bases of the junction unmatched. The germline V gene has CDR1 SGHKS and CDR2 YYEKEE (reference sequence). The CDR3 covers 13 residues. The CDR3: CASSSKLQGGYTF. The CDR3 DNA sequence: TGTGCCAGCAGCTCGAAGTTACAGGGGGGCTACACCTTC.

This clone has just one count. The rearrangement links TRBV19 to TRBJ1-5; TRBD1 aligns across 11 bases. Germline V gene lookup returns CDR1 LNHDA and CDR2 SQIVND (reference sequence). V shed 6 bases, J shed 6 bases, and the junction held 10 bases outside the gene matches. The CDR3 is 16 amino acids. The CDR3 DNA reads TGTGCCAGTAGATCCACCGGGACAGGGGGATTTCAGCCCCAGCATTTT. This encodes CASRSTGTGGFQPQHF.

The rearrangement uses TRBV30 and TRBJ2-7; 9 nucleotides match TRBD2. The CDR3 has 15 residues. Trimming removed 5 bases from V and 2 bases from J; junction bases left unmatched: 10. In germline, CDR1 is GTSNPN, CDR2 SVGIG (reference sequence). The CDR3 DNA reads TGTGCCTGGTCGGGCGGGGGACTAGCCGCCTACGAGCAGTACTTC. Protein product: CAWSGGGLAAYEQYF.

CDR3 in amino acids: CASMTWYEQYF. The DNA for the CDR3 is TGTGCCAGCATGACTTGGTACGAGCAGTACTTC. V is TRBV25-1 and J is TRBJ2-7; no clear D gene. The ends were cut back, 7 bases at V and 4 bases at J, with 8 bases in the middle. The V gene's germline CDR1 is MGHDK and CDR2 SYGVNS. The CDR3 length is 11 residues.

The rearrangement links TRBV9 to TRBJ1-1, with 8 positions matching TRBD1. The CDR3 is made up of 15 amino acids. V was clipped by 4 bases and J by 1 base; unmatched bases: 6. From germline, CDR1 is SGDLS and CDR2 YYNGEE. The CDR3 region has the DNA TGTGCCAGCAGCCAAGCTGGGACAGGGAACACTGAAGCTTTCTTT. It encodes CASSQAGTGNTEAFF. The complete variable domain, with remaining parts taken from reference TRBV9 and TRBJ1-1, reads DSGVTQTPKHLITATGQRVTLRCSPRSGDLSVYWYQQSLDQGLQFLIQYYNGEERAKGNILERFSAQQFPDLHSELNLSSLELGDSALYFCASSQAGTGNTEAFFGQGTRLTVV.

In this sample, this clone turned up once. V usage is TRBV10-2 and J usage is TRBJ2-7; 7 bases are a match to TRBD2. Germline values: CDR1 WSHSY, CDR2 SAAADI. J gave up 4 bases and V 6 bases, and 3 bases lay outside the gene matches. The CDR3 is 12 amino acids. CDR3 in amino acids: CASRGDYYEQYF. CDR3 coding DNA: TGCGCCAGCAGGGGGGACTATTACGAGCAGTACTTC.

The chain combines TRBV19 with TRBJ1-4, with a tentative D call TRBD1 (5 bases). Trimming took 7 bases from V and 0 from J, leaving 15 bases between them. CDR3 length: 16 amino acids. Germline-derived CDR1 and CDR2 are LNHDA and SQIVND (reference sequence). The DNA for the CDR3 is TGTGCCAGTACGCGGAGGGACGGCCCAACTAATGAAAAACTGTTTTTT. This gives the protein CASTRRDGPTNEKLFF.

This clone was counted a single time. V and J are TRBV2 and TRBJ2-3, with 8 positions matching TRBD1. The CDR3 sequence is 15 residues long. The J segment lost 2 bases and the V segment lost 5 bases, leaving 6 bases of the junction unmatched. Looked up from germline, CDR1 is SNHLY and CDR2 is FYNNEI. The CDR3 DNA reads TGTGCCAGCAGTCCGACAGGGGCCGACACAGATACGCAGTATTTT. Its protein product is CASSPTGADTDTQYF.

The V call is TRBV19, the J call TRBJ1-5; maybe TRBD1 (6 bases). The CDR3 runs 15 residues. The germline V gene has CDR1 LNHDA and CDR2 SQIVND (reference sequence). V was cut by 3 bases and J by 3 bases, with 12 bases left in between. CDR3 in DNA: TGTGCCAGTAGTATCGGCCAGGGGATCAATCAGCCCCAGCATTTT. This codes for CASSIGQGINQPQHF.

This clone was recorded only once. The V gene is TRBV3-1 (or the pseudogene TRBV3-2), the J gene TRBJ1-3; D is possibly TRBD1 (5 bases). Trimming removed 1 base from V and 0 bases from J, with 13 bases in between. The CDR3 covers 17 residues. Per germline, CDR1 LGHDT and CDR2 YNNKEL (reference sequence). CDR3 sequence reads: CASSQGGGRSSGNTIYF. In DNA, the CDR3 is TGTGCCAGCAGCCAAGGGGGCGGCAGATCCTCTGGAAACACCATATATTTT.